This TCR beta chain appears in the sequencing data of a study of control samples from healthy donors and cancer patients. In germline, CDR1 is SGHRS, CDR2 YFSETQ. Germline trimming cut 4 bases from V and 2 bases from J; bases unmatched to any gene: 7. CDR3 size: 15 residues. TCRdb's copy holds only in-frame clones and misses some; the assay was immunoSEQ multiplex PCR. The data show nearly 55,000 clones, 95% to 97% seen once. The clonotype originates from a woman aged 25 to 45 in good health. Sequencing input: blood. The V call is TRBV5-1, the J call TRBJ2-3; 7 nucleotides match TRBD2. CDR3 nucleotide sequence: TGCGCCAGCAGCGAGACTAGCCCTTACACAGATACGCAGTATTTT. It is translated as CASSETSPYTDTQYF.